The 29 T cell receptor beta chains below come from one sample, sequenced in a study of blood T cell repertoires in COVID-19. Sequencing was performed with immunoSEQ multiplex PCR; in TCRdb, only in-frame clones are kept and a portion is missing. The data show just under 250,000 clones, approximately 86% seen once. What was sequenced was peripheral blood. These receptors came from a woman in her 30s who had recovered from COVID-19.

This chain joins TRBV18 and TRBJ1-2, with D perhaps matching TRBD1 (5 bases). Trimming cost V 5 bases and J 3 bases, with 7 bases left between them. Germline V CDR1 and CDR2: KGHSH, LQKENI. The CDR3 length is 12 residues. CDR3 bases: TGTGCCAGCTCAGAAGGGGACTATGGCTACACCTTC. Its protein is CASSEGDYGYTF.

V gene TRBV6-5 combines with J gene TRBJ2-5, with D tentatively TRBD2 (6 bases). Trimming removed 0 bases at V and 2 bases at J, with 10 bases between. The CDR3 runs to 15 residues. CDR1 and CDR2 from the germline V gene are MNHEY and SVGAGI. Written as DNA, the CDR3 is TGTGCCAGCAGTTACTCCCGACTAGTTCAAGAGACCCAGTACTTC. Protein: CASSYSRLVQETQYF.

This clone has only one observation. The chain combines TRBV7-9 with TRBJ2-7; weak D call: TRBD1 (6 bases). Trimming cost V 4 bases and J 5 bases, with 15 bases left between them. CDR3 length: 14 amino acids. The germline V gene encodes CDR1 SEHNR and CDR2 FQNEAQ (reference sequence). In DNA form, the CDR3 reads TGTGCCAGCAGCTCCGGACAGTACCAGGACGAGCAGTACTTC. Translating it yields CASSSGQYQDEQYF. The complete variable domain, with remaining parts taken from reference TRBV7-9 and TRBJ2-7, reads DTGVSQNPRHKITKRGQNVTFRCDPISEHNRLYWYRQTLGQGPEFLTYFQNEAQLEKSRLLSDRFSAERPKGSFSTLEIQRTEQGDSAMYLCASSSGQYQDEQYFGPGTRLTVT.

This sequence joins TRBV6-5 and TRBJ2-2; maybe TRBD1 (6 bases). CDR1 and CDR2 (germline): MNHEY, SVGAGI. There are 13 residues in the CDR3. V was cut by 9 bases and J by 6 bases, with 14 bases left in between. The CDR3 bases are TGTGCCAGTAAAACAGGGTGGGCCGGGGAGCTGTTTTTT. This codes for CASKTGWAGELFF.

V and J are TRBV9 and TRBJ1-3; D may be TRBD1 (6 bases). V was trimmed by 6 bases and J by 0 bases, leaving 13 bases between them. Per the germline V gene, CDR1 is SGDLS and CDR2 is YYNGEE. The CDR3 loop spans 15 amino acids. The CDR3 DNA follows: TGTGCCAGCACTCCAGGGGTGGACTCTGGAAACACCATATATTTT. As protein: CASTPGVDSGNTIYF.

The J gene is TRBJ2-2, the V gene TRBV5-1; D ambiguous. The germline V gene has CDR1 SGHRS and CDR2 YFSETQ. CDR3 length equals 12 residues. The ends were cut back, 2 bases at V and 5 bases at J, with 4 bases in the middle. The chain's CDR3 is CASSLTTGELFF. The CDR3 region has the DNA TGCGCCAGCAGCTTAACAACCGGGGAGCTGTTTTTT.

This clone has just a few counts. This chain uses TRBV12-5 with TRBJ1-4, with TRBD1 identical over 7 bases. Germline V gene lookup returns CDR1 LGHNT and CDR2 FRNRAP. V trimming: 9 bases; J trimming: 7 bases; junction bases outside the gene matches: 11. The CDR3 is 14 amino acids. CDR3 nucleotides: TGTGCTAGGACCCGGGACAGAGGGTTTGAAAAACTGTTTTTT. It translates to CARTRDRGFEKLFF.

This clone was detected only a few times. The rearrangement links TRBV7-9 to TRBJ1-5; 7 nucleotides align to TRBD1. V trimming: 4 bases; J trimming: 6 bases; junction bases outside the gene matches: 9. Germline-derived CDR1 and CDR2 are SEHNR and FQNEAQ (reference sequence). CDR3 size: 15 residues. The CDR3 DNA sequence: TGTGCCAGCAGCTCAGCGACAGGGTTGAGTCAGCCCCAGCATTTT. Its translation is CASSSATGLSQPQHF.

This sequence joins TRBV21-1 and TRBJ2-5; TRBD1, the D gene given by the table, was not confirmed from the DNA. TRBV21-1 is noted as a pseudogene. The CDR3 sequence is 16 residues long. The CDR3 region has the DNA TGTGCCAGCAGCAAAGTTAACCACCCAGGGTTGGAGACCCAGTACTTC. Its translation: CASSKVNHPGLETQYF.

V and J are TRBV10-3 and TRBJ2-3; 10 positions match TRBD1. The CDR3 has 15 residues. Germline V gene data show CDR1 as ENHRY and CDR2 as SYGVKD. V trimming: 0 bases; J trimming: 6 bases; junction bases outside the gene matches: 3. CDR3 sequence reads: CAISESLGQGDTQYF. As DNA, the CDR3 is TGTGCCATCAGTGAGTCGTTGGGACAGGGGGATACGCAGTATTTT.

V gene TRBV27 combines with J gene TRBJ1-1, with 9 positions matching TRBD1. V shed 4 bases and J 5 bases; nucleotides not matched to a gene: 8. Germline-derived CDR1 and CDR2 are MNHEY and SMNVEV (reference sequence). CDR3 length equals 15 residues. CDR3 DNA: TGTGCCAGCAGTTCCTCGACAGGGGGGGAGACTGAAGCTTTCTTT. Translation: CASSSSTGGETEAFF.

The chain combines TRBV27 with TRBJ1-2; D is ambiguous. Trimming stripped 5 bases from V and 5 bases from J, with 18 bases between. The CDR3 has 15 residues. CDR1 MNHEY and CDR2 SMNVEV come from the germline V gene (reference sequence). CDR3 DNA sequence: TGTGCCAGCAGTGAGGGTCCGCTCGTAAGTTATGGCTACACCTTC. Translated: CASSEGPLVSYGYTF.

CDR3 in DNA: TGTGCCAGCAGCTTGGGGGCGGCAGCGGACGATGGCTACACCTTC. Translating it yields CASSLGAAADDGYTF. The chain is built from TRBV5-4 and TRBJ1-2; D remains unclear. From germline, CDR1 is SGHNT and CDR2 YYREEE (reference sequence). The germline V and J ends were trimmed by 0 bases and 6 bases, with 15 bases remaining between them. There are 15 residues in the CDR3. Variable domain in full (rest from reference TRBV5-4 and TRBJ1-2): ETGVTQSPTHLIKTRGQQVTLRCSSQSGHNTVSWYQQALGQGPQFIFQYYREEENGRGNFPPRFSGLQFPNYSSELNVNALELDDSALYLCASSLGAAADDGYTFGSGTRLTVV.

The chain combines TRBV2 with TRBJ1-4, with no clear D. The germline gives CDR1 SNHLY, CDR2 FYNNEI. This CDR3 region has 12 residues. Deletions cut 7 bases from V and 3 bases from J, with 6 bases between. For the CDR3, the DNA is TGTGCCAGCACTATTCCTAATGAAAAACTGTTTTTT. Protein: CASTIPNEKLFF.

The chain joins TRBV28 to TRBJ2-1; 9 nucleotides line up with TRBD1. The CDR3 is 15 amino acids. Losses at the gene ends were 7 bases for V and 6 bases for J; bases not matched to a gene: 10. CDR1 is MDHEN and CDR2 is SYDVKM in the germline V gene. CDR3 in amino acids: CASTETGTGTNEQFF. In nucleotides, the CDR3 is TGTGCCAGCACAGAAACCGGGACAGGGACCAATGAGCAGTTCTTC. Supplemented by reference TRBV28 and TRBJ2-1, the full variable domain reads DVKVTQSSRYLVKRTGEKVFLECVQDMDHENMFWYRQDPGLGLRLIYFSYDVKMKEKGDIPEGYSVSREKKERFSLILESASTNQTSMYLCASTETGTGTNEQFFGPGTRLTVL.

The chain carries TRBV7-9 and TRBJ2-5; TRBD1 agrees at 10 bases. The V gene end was trimmed by 4 bases and the J gene end by 3 bases; junction bases not matched to a gene: 5. Per the germline V gene, CDR1 is SEHNR and CDR2 is FQNEAQ (reference sequence). This CDR3 is 15 amino acids long. DNA for the CDR3: TGTGCCAGCAGCTCCTCCGGGACAGGGGAAGAGACCCAGTACTTC. Translation gives CASSSSGTGEETQYF.

This chain joins TRBV2 and TRBJ2-3; D might be TRBD2 (5 bases). The CDR3 runs 17 residues. The ends were cut back, 7 bases at V and 0 bases at J, with 20 bases in the middle. Germline CDR1 SNHLY, CDR2 FYNNEI. The CDR3 sequence is CASKTFRRITSTDTQYF. DNA of the CDR3: TGTGCCAGCAAGACCTTTCGGAGGATTACTAGCACAGATACGCAGTATTTT.

This chain joins TRBV6-6 and TRBJ1-3; tentative D call: TRBD1 (5 bases). Deletions cut 7 bases from V and 0 bases from J, with 16 bases between. Germline loops: CDR1 MNHNY, CDR2 SVGAGI (reference sequence). This CDR3 comprises 16 residues. The DNA of the CDR3 is TGTGCCAGCACCCAAGGGGCCCCCAGCTCTGGAAACACCATATATTTT. This codes for CASTQGAPSSGNTIYF.

This rearrangement joins TRBV11-2 to TRBJ2-2, with 10 bases aligning to TRBD2. The CDR3 has 15 amino acids. Trimming at V came to 5 bases and at J to 6 bases, leaving 6 bases not matched to a gene. CDR1 and CDR2 (germline): SGHAT, FQNNGV. This CDR3 reads CASSRTSGVAGELFF. CDR3 coding DNA: TGTGCCAGCAGCCGTACTAGCGGGGTGGCCGGGGAGCTGTTTTTT.

V gene TRBV7-9 combines with J gene TRBJ2-2, with 9 bases fitting TRBD2. The CDR3 contains 16 residues. Germline assignment: CDR1 SEHNR and CDR2 FQNEAQ (reference sequence). Unmatched junction bases numbered 8, after V lost 5 bases and J lost 4 bases. In DNA, the CDR3 is TGTGCCAGCAGCCTATCTAGCGGGGATCGCACCGGGGAGCTGTTTTTT. Translated, it gives CASSLSSGDRTGELFF.

The CDR3 loop reads CASSSNSRIEAFF. Written as DNA, the CDR3 is TGTGCCAGTAGTTCCAACTCCAGGATTGAAGCTTTCTTT. V is TRBV19 and J is TRBJ1-1; D gene ambiguous. CDR1 is LNHDA and CDR2 is SQIVND in the germline V gene (reference sequence). V was clipped by 5 bases and J by 7 bases, with 14 bases between them. The length of the CDR3 is 13 residues.

V is TRBV7-9 and J is TRBJ1-1; TRBD1 aligns across 9 bases. Germline V gene data show CDR1 as SEHNR and CDR2 as FQNEAQ (reference sequence). The junction had 12 bases not matched to a gene; V was cut back by 3 bases and J by 10 bases. The CDR3 runs 15 residues. CDR3 DNA: TGTGCCAGCAGCTTCGACACGGGACAGGGAATGTTAGCTTTCTTT. Amino acid sequence: CASSFDTGQGMLAFF. The full variable domain, completed using reference TRBV7-9 and TRBJ1-1, is DTGVSQNPRHKITKRGQNVTFRCDPISEHNRLYWYRQTLGQGPEFLTYFQNEAQLEKSRLLSDRFSAERPKGSFSTLEIQRTEQGDSAMYLCASSFDTGQGMLAFFGQGTRLTVV.

This chain connects TRBV7-9 to TRBJ2-3; tentatively, D is TRBD1 (6 bases). The CDR3 contains 16 residues. Trimming took off 7 bases at V and 4 bases at J, with 21 bases between the two ends. The germline gives CDR1 SEHNR, CDR2 FQNEAQ (reference sequence). CDR3 amino acids: CASTPPLQGYSDTQYF. The CDR3 nucleotides are TGTGCCAGCACCCCCCCATTGCAGGGGTACTCAGATACGCAGTATTTT.

The gene calls are TRBV3-1 (or the pseudogene TRBV3-2) and TRBJ2-7, with 11 nucleotides matching TRBD2. From germline, CDR1 is LGHDT and CDR2 YNNKEL (reference sequence). V gave up 4 bases and J gave up 7 bases; unmatched junction bases: 6. This CDR3 has 14 amino acids. CDR3 DNA sequence: TGTGCCAGCAGCCTTAGCGGGGGGGGCCGAGAGCAGTACTTC. Its translation is CASSLSGGGREQYF.

J is TRBJ1-1 and V is TRBV27; D not certain. From germline, CDR1 is MNHEY and CDR2 SMNVEV (reference sequence). CDR3 length: 15 amino acids. V was shortened by 0 bases and J by 2 bases, with 10 bases between the two germline ends. The CDR3 DNA sequence: TGTGCCAGCAGTTTATCGTGGGCCCCCAACACTGAAGCTTTCTTT. Its protein product is CASSLSWAPNTEAFF.

The chain is built from TRBV10-3 and TRBJ2-1, with TRBD1 as a possible D gene (6 bases). Trimming took off 3 bases at V and 8 bases at J, with 14 bases between the two ends. Germline V CDR1 and CDR2: ENHRY, SYGVKD. The CDR3 sequence is 14 residues long. CDR3 protein: CAISDRGPSDEQFF. The CDR3 bases are TGTGCCATCAGTGACAGGGGACCTAGTGATGAGCAGTTCTTC.

This clone was seen more than once but under ten times. The chain employs TRBV11-1 and TRBJ2-7, with TRBD1 matching over 7 bases. This CDR3 contains 13 residues. CDR1 and CDR2 (germline): SGHAT, FQDESV (reference sequence). Trimming at V came to 2 bases and at J to 9 bases, leaving 7 bases not matched to a gene. As DNA, the CDR3 is TGTGCCAGCAGCTTAACAGGGGTTGGTCTGCAGTACTTC. This translates into CASSLTGVGLQYF.

The V call is TRBV27, the J call TRBJ1-1, with 8 bases fitting TRBD1. Losses at the gene ends were 5 bases for V and 4 bases for J; bases not matched to a gene: 6. There are 14 residues in the CDR3. Germline V gives CDR1 MNHEY, CDR2 SMNVEV (reference sequence). This CDR3 is CASSTDRGGTEAFF. CDR3 nucleotide sequence: TGTGCCAGCAGTACCGACAGGGGAGGCACTGAAGCTTTCTTT.

V usage is TRBV6-5 and J usage is TRBJ1-1, with 9 nucleotides matching TRBD1. Germline V gene sequence: CDR1 MNHEY, CDR2 SVGAGI. V was pared by 10 bases and J by 4 bases, with 7 bases of the junction left unmatched. This CDR3 region has 13 residues. CDR3: CATRDRAGTEAFF. The CDR3 nucleotides are TGTGCCACCCGGGACAGGGCGGGCACTGAAGCTTTCTTT.